This TCR beta chain was observed in a study of Ad26.COV2.S vaccination and SARS-CoV-2 variants. This clone was counted a single time. The repertoire was sequenced with immunoSEQ multiplex PCR; TCRdb's copy has only in-frame clones and lacks some. The sample includes 350,000 to 500,000 clones, less than 95% of them seen just once. Noted treatment: about 20 received Ad26.COV2.S at low or high dose, single or two shots; a few received placebo; per-sample allocation not given. Samples came from day 63 after the first vaccine or placebo injection. Trimming took off 7 bases at V and 4 bases at J, with 17 bases between the two ends. CDR1 is LNHDA, CDR2 SQIVND, per germline (reference sequence). CDR3 length: 14 amino acids.

The receptor comes from a person between 18 and 59 years old who received the Ad26.COV2.S COVID-19 vaccine or a placebo. The chain employs TRBV19 and TRBJ2-7, with D maybe TRBD1 (6 bases). The sequenced sample was peripheral blood, obtained in a trial of Ad26.COV2.S vaccine versus placebo. CDR3 nucleotide sequence: TGTGCCAGTATTGGGGGCGCCTTCTCTTACGAGCAGTACTTC. Translated, it gives CASIGGAFSYEQYF.